This T cell receptor beta chain was captured in a study of T cell repertoires in cytomegalovirus infection. For the study at large: CMV infection plus the matching HLA type was flagged by public TCR beta signatures. Study results and caveats: HLA-C-restricted CMV-specific TCR beta clonotypes prevailed in the ex vivo response.

The junction had 20 bases not matched to a gene; V was cut back by 5 bases and J by 5 bases. The CDR3 totals 18 residues. Per germline, CDR1 SEHNR and CDR2 FQNEAQ (reference sequence). This clonotype has more than one count but fewer than ten. Its antigen remains unidentified. Using its own MiXCR run on the reads, TCRdb lists one record per CDR3 protein. The sample carries roughly 990,000 distinct CDR3 sequences, about a third recorded once. The TCR was taken from a human donor in good health (CMV status not recorded). Some clones in this sample may be carry-over from other donors' samples. Sequences were derived from cultured CD8+ T cells from PBMCs, sampled from culture after CMV antigen stimulation. The V and J genes are TRBV7-9 and TRBJ1-2; TRBD1 aligns across 7 bases. In DNA form, the CDR3 reads TGTGCCAGCAGCCCAAAAAGACAGGGAACCCCCGACAAATATGGCTACACCTTC. Translated: CASSPKRQGTPDKYGYTF. The full variable domain, in which reference TRBV7-9 and TRBJ1-2 provide the parts outside the CDR3, is DTGVSQNPRHKITKRGQNVTFRCDPISEHNRLYWYRQTLGQGPEFLTYFQNEAQLEKSRLLSDRFSAERPKGSFSTLEIQRTEQGDSAMYLCASSPKRQGTPDKYGYTFGSGTRLTVV.